The 24 T cell receptor beta chains below come from one sample, sequenced in a study of OX40 agonist ivuxolimab in advanced cancers. Data came from immunoSEQ multiplex PCR; TCRdb stores just in-frame clones and leaves some out. Found here are roughly 63,000 clones, approximately 90% of them singletons; the top ten hold roughly a tenth. The sequences come from CD4+ or CD8+ T cells sorted from blood, collected in a trial of the OX40 agonist ivuxolimab. The receptors originated from an adult with an advanced solid tumor such as melanoma, head and neck, liver or kidney cancer.

The rearrangement links TRBV7-9 to TRBJ1-6, with D possibly being TRBD1 (5 bases). The V gene lost 7 bases and the J gene lost 7 bases, with 11 bases spanning the gap. The germline CDR1 and CDR2 sequences are SEHNR and FQNEAQ (reference sequence). The CDR3 runs 13 residues. The CDR3 loop reads CASNQGFNSPLHF. The CDR3, as DNA: TGTGCCAGCAACCAGGGCTTCAATTCACCCCTCCACTTT.

In this sample, this clone turned up once. The V and J genes are TRBV28 and TRBJ2-3, with D maybe TRBD1 (5 bases). The CDR3 extends over 14 amino acids. The V gene lost 9 bases and the J gene lost 0 bases, with 13 bases spanning the gap. CDR1 is MDHEN, CDR2 SYDVKM, per germline. CDR3 nucleotides: TGTGCCAGTGCCCTGACAGCTAGCACAGATACGCAGTATTTT. This gives the protein CASALTASTDTQYF.

This chain uses TRBV7-6 with TRBJ2-5, with 8 bases lining up with TRBD1. Germline V gene data show CDR1 as SGHVS and CDR2 as FNYEAQ. The CDR3 contains 15 residues. Unmatched junction bases numbered 13, after V lost 8 bases and J lost 5 bases. CDR3 sequence: CASGVTGQGRETQYF. The CDR3 DNA follows: TGTGCCAGCGGGGTAACAGGACAGGGTCGCGAGACCCAGTACTTC.

The chain recombines TRBV5-5 with TRBJ2-7, with 7 bases matching TRBD2. Trimming removed 4 bases from V and 6 bases from J; junction bases left unmatched: 7. Germline loops: CDR1 SGHKS, CDR2 YYEKEE (reference sequence). The CDR3 consists of 13 residues. CDR3 DNA sequence: TGTGCCAGCAGCGAGGGAGGGGCCGTCGAGCAGTACTTC. Its translation: CASSEGGAVEQYF.

This rearrangement joins TRBV2 to TRBJ2-7; D uncertain. The V gene's germline CDR1 is SNHLY and CDR2 FYNNEI. This CDR3 has 11 residues. V was shortened by 8 bases and J by 3 bases, with 8 bases between the two germline ends. Here the CDR3 DNA reads TGTGCCAGCTCATACCACTACGAGCAGTACTTC. Protein sequence: CASSYHYEQYF.

The CDR3 protein is CASSQTGHTAGELFF. In nucleotides, the CDR3 is TGCGCCAGCAGCCAAACCGGGCATACGGCCGGGGAGCTGTTTTTT. The chain couples TRBV4-1 to TRBJ2-2; D uncertain. The CDR3 is made up of 15 amino acids. Germline V gene lookup returns CDR1 MGHRA and CDR2 YSYEKL. Trimming removed 2 bases at V and 6 bases at J, with 13 bases between.

This chain connects TRBV5-4 to TRBJ2-5; tentative D call: TRBD2 (5 bases). The J call may be faulty, since TRBJ2-7 better matches the DNA end. Germline assignment: CDR1 SGHNT and CDR2 YYREEE (reference sequence). The CDR3 is 14 amino acids. For the CDR3, the DNA is TGTGCCAGCAGCTTGGAAGGCGGGTCGGACGAGCAGTACTTC. This translates into CASSLEGGSDEQYF.

The chain uses TRBV10-3 and TRBJ2-5; 7 bases agree with TRBD2. Germline CDR1 ENHRY, CDR2 SYGVKD. J lost 2 bases, V lost 4 bases, and 10 bases had no gene match. The CDR3 sequence is 16 residues long. CDR3 residues: CAISGVGSGPQETQYF. The CDR3 bases are TGTGCCATCAGTGGGGTGGGTAGCGGGCCACAAGAGACCCAGTACTTC.

This chain joins TRBV2 and TRBJ2-7; unclear D gene. CDR1 and CDR2 (germline): SNHLY, FYNNEI. V lost 6 bases, J lost 6 bases, and 15 bases lay in between. The CDR3 covers 13 residues. The CDR3 protein is CASRPPRASEQYF. In nucleotides, the CDR3 is TGTGCCAGCAGGCCACCCCGGGCCTCCGAGCAGTACTTC.

The rearrangement uses TRBV5-4 and TRBJ2-7; 13 positions agree with TRBD2. The germline CDR1 and CDR2 sequences are SGHNT and YYREEE (reference sequence). The CDR3 length is 15 residues. Losses at the gene ends were 4 bases for V and 5 bases for J; bases not matched to a gene: 6. The CDR3 region has the DNA TGTGCCAGCAGCCTAGGGACTAGCGGGAACAACGAGCAGTACTTC. Its protein is CASSLGTSGNNEQYF.

V usage is TRBV5-1 and J usage is TRBJ2-1, with D maybe TRBD2 (6 bases). Germline V lookup: CDR1 SGHRS, CDR2 YFSETQ. Trimming removed 0 bases from V and 12 bases from J, with 10 bases in between. The CDR3 totals 12 residues. CDR3 coding DNA: TGCGCCAGCAGCTTGGAGGCGGGGTCGCAGTTCTTC. Encoded protein: CASSLEAGSQFF.

The chain joins TRBV19 to TRBJ2-3, with D perhaps given as TRBD1 or TRBD2 (6 bases each). Germline loops: CDR1 LNHDA, CDR2 SQIVND (reference sequence). The CDR3 contains 17 residues. Trimming took 5 bases from V and 5 from J, leaving 23 bases between them. CDR3 amino acids: CASSRGAGTNPRDTQYF. CDR3 coding DNA: TGTGCCAGTAGTCGGGGCGCGGGGACAAACCCCAGAGATACGCAGTATTTT.

This chain links TRBV13 with TRBJ2-3; D possibly matches TRBD1 or TRBD2 (5 bases each). Per the germline V gene, CDR1 is PRHDT and CDR2 is FYEKMQ (reference sequence). Trimming stripped 4 bases from V and 3 bases from J, with 11 bases between. This CDR3 is 14 amino acids long. CDR3 residues: CASSSKGETDTQYF. The DNA for the CDR3 is TGTGCCAGCAGCTCAAAAGGGGAGACAGATACGCAGTATTTT.

The chain uses TRBV2 and TRBJ2-3; D remains ambiguous. This CDR3 has 14 amino acids. Trimming removed 7 bases from V and 8 bases from J, with 19 bases in between. CDR1 SNHLY and CDR2 FYNNEI come from the germline V gene. The CDR3 is CASIPRAYFPTQYF. For the CDR3, the DNA is TGTGCCAGCATCCCAAGGGCTTACTTTCCTACGCAGTATTTT.

The chain employs TRBV7-8 and TRBJ2-1, with TRBD1 as a possible D gene (6 bases). The germline V gene encodes CDR1 SGHVS and CDR2 FQNEAQ. The CDR3 runs 16 residues. Deletions cut 0 bases from V and 9 bases from J, with 18 bases between. The CDR3: CASSLAGAGMVGEQFF. The CDR3 region has the DNA TGTGCCAGCAGCTTAGCGGGGGCAGGGATGGTGGGTGAGCAGTTCTTC.

The chain joins TRBV4-2 to TRBJ1-5; 9 nucleotides match TRBD1. This CDR3 region has 15 residues. The junction had 6 bases not matched to a gene; V was cut back by 7 bases and J by 2 bases. The germline CDR1 and CDR2 sequences are LGHNA and YNFKEQ. Written as DNA, the CDR3 is TGTGCCAGCAATTGGACAGGGGAATGCAATCAGCCCCAGCATTTT. Protein: CASNWTGECNQPQHF.

The chain joins TRBV7-2 to TRBJ2-1, with D unresolved. Germline V gene sequence: CDR1 SGHTA, CDR2 FQGNSA. The length of the CDR3 is 13 residues. Trimming cost V 4 bases and J 4 bases, with 8 bases left between them. CDR3 protein: CASSWTRYNEQFF. In DNA form, the CDR3 reads TGTGCCAGCAGCTGGACGCGGTACAATGAGCAGTTCTTC.

This chain connects TRBV29-1 to TRBJ2-7; 7 bases are a match to TRBD1. The CDR3 extends over 14 amino acids. V lost 6 bases and J lost 7; bases outside the gene matches: 15. The germline CDR1 and CDR2 sequences are SQVTM and ANQGSEA. CDR3 protein: CSVLGTDSLGEQYF. The CDR3, as DNA: TGCAGCGTCCTCGGGACAGACTCCCTCGGGGAGCAGTACTTC.

The chain joins TRBV29-1 to TRBJ2-2; 8 nucleotides match TRBD1. This CDR3 has 13 amino acids. With V trimmed by 7 bases and J by 5 bases, 6 bases remained unmatched. Germline CDR1 is SQVTM and CDR2 is ANQGSEA. The DNA of the CDR3 is TGCAGCGCTAACGACAGGGGTACCGGGGAGCTGTTTTTT. Its translation: CSANDRGTGELFF.

The chain combines TRBV12-1 with TRBJ1-3. TRBV12-1 is a pseudogene segment. The CDR3 totals 14 residues. The CDR3 sequence: CASSFPRRGNTIYF. CDR3 DNA: TGTGCCAGCAGCTTTCCCCGGAGGGGAAACACCATATATTTT.

This chain uses TRBV6-5 with TRBJ1-1; no definite D call. The CDR3 runs 14 residues. The V gene's germline CDR1 is MNHEY and CDR2 SVGAGI. The V gene lost 2 bases and the J gene lost 3 bases, with 10 bases spanning the gap. The CDR3 DNA follows: TGTGCCAGCAGTTACAGGGAGGTAGACACTGAAGCTTTCTTT. Translated: CASSYREVDTEAFF.

The chain has TRBV6-1 and TRBJ2-7, with D perhaps matching TRBD1 (5 bases). Looked up from germline, CDR1 is MNHNS and CDR2 is SASEGT. This CDR3 contains 14 residues. Trimming stripped 6 bases from V and 2 bases from J, with 14 bases between. CDR3 region: CASRTTERTYEQYF. Here the CDR3 DNA reads TGTGCCAGCAGGACGACAGAAAGGACCTACGAGCAGTACTTC.

The rearrangement joins TRBV5-1 to TRBJ1-2; D may be TRBD1 (5 bases). V lost 4 bases to trimming and J lost 2 bases, with 18 bases between them. Germline CDR1 is SGHRS and CDR2 is YFSETQ. This CDR3 is 16 amino acids long. This chain's CDR3 is CASSPEGWGDNYGYTF. CDR3 coding DNA: TGCGCCAGCAGCCCGGAGGGTTGGGGGGACAACTATGGCTACACCTTC. The full variable domain, completed using reference TRBV5-1 and TRBJ1-2, is KAGVTQTPRYLIKTRGQQVTLSCSPISGHRSVSWYQQTPGQGLQFLFEYFSETQRNKGNFPGRFSGRQFSNSRSEMNVSTLELGDSALYLCASSPEGWGDNYGYTFGSGTRLTVV.

This chain uses TRBV7-3 with TRBJ2-1, with 13 bases matching TRBD2. The V gene's germline CDR1 is SGHTA and CDR2 FQGTGA. The V gene end was trimmed by 5 bases and the J gene end by 8 bases; junction bases not matched to a gene: 9. The CDR3 loop spans 16 amino acids. The DNA of the CDR3 is TGTGCCAGCAGCACTACTAGCGGGAGGGCCTTAGATGAGCAGTTCTTC. This translates into CASSTTSGRALDEQFF.